A selection of T cell receptor beta chains follows, all from one sample in a study of shared clonotypes between healthy human individuals. The repertoire was sequenced with immunoSEQ multiplex PCR; TCRdb's copy has only in-frame clones and lacks some. The top ten hold roughly 0.39% of the sample, which has fewer than 2.5 million clones, 93% seen once. The specimen sequenced was naive CD4+ T cells from PBMCs. Receptor source: a man between 18 and 29 years old in good health. Some clones in this sample may be carry-over from other donors' samples. Both conserved end residues are part of each CDR3. Only some rows state a clone size, as once, few, many or a class for expanded clones.

CDR3aa	v_gene	j_gene	abundance
CASSYPPGNTIYF	TRBV6-5	TRBJ1-3	NA
CASSVGVRGTGELFF	TRBV9	TRBJ2-2	NA
CAISDRQGVYYEQYF	TRBV10-3	TRBJ2-7	NA
CASSLAERVEAFF	TRBV7-2	TRBJ1-1	NA
CASSPRGSGANVLTF	TRBV6-6	TRBJ2-6	NA
CASSQDLEDTQYF	TRBV14	TRBJ2-3	NA
CASSLGTASGNTIYF	TRBV13	TRBJ1-3	NA
CASSFALAGGPIAKNIQYF	TRBV28	TRBJ2-4	NA
CASSPPSGVAKNIQYF	TRBV28	TRBJ2-4	NA
CASSWRLAGMDEQFF	TRBV7-9	TRBJ2-1	NA
CASSLRLSDKQNEKLFF	TRBV18	TRBJ1-4	NA
CASSLDRGLPLWGNTF	TRBV11-2	TRBJ1-2	NA
CATSGGGPHNEQFF	TRBV15	TRBJ2-1	once
CASFQTANYGYTF	TRBV28	TRBJ1-2	NA
CASSYDTGSWDEQFF	TRBV6-5	TRBJ2-1	NA
CAWSPGQGWTEAFF	TRBV30	TRBJ1-1	NA
CASSTISAGQETQYF	TRBV19	TRBJ2-5	NA
CASSKGSNQPQHF	TRBV25-1	TRBJ1-5	NA
CASSSAGTGRYGYTF	TRBV18	TRBJ1-2	NA
CASSLQGAGASYEQYF	TRBV5-1	TRBJ2-7	NA
CASSLEAWLEGYTF	TRBV5-1	TRBJ1-2	NA
CASSQVGGNQYNEQFF	TRBV4-3	TRBJ2-1	NA
CASSSSGTPNEQFF	TRBV7-2	TRBJ2-1	NA
CASSDRTSTDTQYF	TRBV6-1	TRBJ2-3	NA
CASSTRPGSREQFF	TRBV6-4	TRBJ2-1	NA
CASSSARWGNTIYF	TRBV7-6	TRBJ1-3	NA
CASSPHRLAGVADTQYF	TRBV7-9	TRBJ2-3	NA
CASSEWGYTF	TRBV6-5	TRBJ1-2	NA
CASSQDTARSYNEQFF	TRBV4-1	TRBJ2-1	once
CASSPARRRTDTQYF	TRBV10-1	TRBJ2-3	NA
CASSLAAVNTGELFF	TRBV5-1	TRBJ2-2	NA
CASSRGTSGSGTDTQYF	TRBV5-4	TRBJ2-3	NA
CSGALAGEDTEAFF	TRBV29-1	TRBJ1-1	NA
CASSVVQRPGTRQSMNTEAFF	TRBV5-1	TRBJ1-1	NA
CASRLNPYREAHYEQYF	TRBV27	TRBJ2-7	NA
CASSPTTGVRQPQHF	TRBV18	TRBJ1-5	few
CSVVGRAMNTEAFF	TRBV29-1	TRBJ1-1	few